The 13 T cell receptor beta chains listed next were all sequenced from one sample in a study of cytomegalovirus exposure and HLA in healthy donors (dated by TCRdb to 2017 to 2019). Libraries came from the immunoSEQ multiplex PCR assay. A mixture of 60 forward primers for TCR Vbeta segments and 13 reverse primers for TCR Jbeta segments was used in the multiplex PCR. Here the immuneACCESS table is served through TCRdb, limited to in-frame sequences with V and J called. Missing clones are a known gap in these copies; in checked studies unresolved V genes cover under half, and the rest lacks a known reason. A total of around 62,000 clones appear in this sample, about three quarters of them only once. The ten largest account for over 9.5% of the sample. The sample consisted of PBMCs. These receptors all stem from a man aged 35 to 55 in good health and CMV-seronegative.

This clone was detected a few times. The chain joins TRBV6-5 to TRBJ1-1; 12 bases map to TRBD1. The CDR3 length is 15 residues. J was trimmed by 7 bases and V by 2 bases; bases with no gene match: 5. CDR1 is MNHEY and CDR2 is SVGAGI in the germline V gene. DNA for the CDR3: TGTGCCAGCAGTTACGGGGACAGGGGGCGTATTGAAGCTTTCTTT. It specifies CASSYGDRGRIEAFF.

The J gene is TRBJ2-2, the V gene TRBV28; TRBD2 aligns across 12 bases. The CDR3 runs to 16 residues. V lost 3 bases to trimming and J lost 4 bases; unmatched junction nucleotides: 3. Looked up from germline, CDR1 is MDHEN and CDR2 is SYDVKM. CDR3 sequence: CASSLTSGSGTGELFF. As DNA, the CDR3 is TGTGCCAGCAGTTTGACTAGCGGGAGTGGCACCGGGGAGCTGTTTTTT.

This sequence joins TRBV27 and TRBJ2-7, with 10 nucleotides matching TRBD2. V shed 7 bases and J 2 bases; nucleotides not matched to a gene: 14. The germline V gene has CDR1 MNHEY and CDR2 SMNVEV (reference sequence). The CDR3 spans 17 residues. In DNA, the CDR3 is TGTGCCAGCAAGTCGGGGGGTACTAGCGGGACAACCTACGAGCAGTACTTC. It codes for CASKSGGTSGTTYEQYF.

This chain connects TRBV14 to TRBJ2-2; D is perhaps TRBD1 (5 bases). Germline-derived CDR1 and CDR2 are SGHDN and FVKESK. The CDR3 has 16 residues. V was shortened by 4 bases and J by 1 base, with 13 bases between the two germline ends. The CDR3: CASSPGQWMNTGELFF. DNA of the CDR3: TGTGCCAGCAGCCCCGGACAATGGATGAACACCGGGGAGCTGTTTTTT.

This chain joins TRBV7-2 and TRBJ1-2, with 7 bases lining up with TRBD1. The CDR3 is 13 residues long. With 3 bases clipped from V and 8 bases from J, the junction kept 6 bases outside the gene matches. Germline CDR1 is SGHTA and CDR2 is FQGNSA. The CDR3 nucleotides read TGTGCCAGCAGCTTTAGGCAGGGGGGCGGCTACACCTTC. It is translated as CASSFRQGGGYTF.

CDR3 region: CASSSLAVNEQFF. In DNA, the CDR3 is TGTGCCAGCAGCTCTCTGGCGGTAAATGAGCAGTTCTTC. The J gene is TRBJ2-1, the V gene TRBV11-2, with D unclear. This CDR3 has 13 residues. The V gene lost 4 bases and the J gene lost 7 bases, with 11 bases spanning the gap. The germline V gene encodes CDR1 SGHAT and CDR2 FQNNGV.

The J gene is TRBJ2-2, the V gene TRBV6-5; D gene unclear. V was pared by 11 bases and J by 4 bases, with 11 bases between. Germline V gene lookup returns CDR1 MNHEY and CDR2 SVGAGI. The CDR3 has 12 residues. CDR3 region: CAVMSTTGELFF. The CDR3 nucleotides read TGTGCCGTGATGTCTACCACCGGGGAGCTGTTTTTT.

CDR3 in DNA: TGTGCCAGCAGCGTAGTAACAGGGGCGACAGATACGCAGTATTTT. Its translation: CASSVVTGATDTQYF. The chain is built from TRBV9 and TRBJ2-3; 7 bases are a match to TRBD1. CDR3 size: 15 residues. The trim removed 0 bases at V and 3 bases at J, leaving 4 bases unmatched. From germline, CDR1 is SGDLS and CDR2 YYNGEE.

In nucleotides, the CDR3 is TGTGCCAGCACTCAGGAGGGACTAGTGGCAGATACGCAGTATTTT. Its translation: CASTQEGLVADTQYF. The gene calls are TRBV5-4 and TRBJ2-3, with TRBD2 matching over 8 bases. Germline CDR1 is SGHNT and CDR2 is YYREEE (reference sequence). J was trimmed by 4 bases and V by 6 bases; bases with no gene match: 10. The CDR3 is 15 amino acids.

The V and J genes are TRBV12-5 and TRBJ1-1; no clear D gene. Trimming took off 7 bases at V and 4 bases at J, with 16 bases between the two ends. This CDR3 spans 14 amino acids. Germline lookup yields CDR1 LGHNT and CDR2 FRNRAP. CDR3: CASDKEMVGTEAFF. CDR3 nucleotides: TGTGCTAGTGACAAGGAGATGGTAGGCACTGAAGCTTTCTTT.

This clone has just a few counts. The rearrangement joins TRBV4-2 to TRBJ1-1, with D tentatively TRBD1 (5 bases). Between the trimmed V and J ends, which lost 8 bases and 1 base, there was a span of 11 bases. The CDR3 sequence is 13 residues long. In germline, CDR1 is LGHNA, CDR2 YNFKEQ. CDR3 bases: TGTGCCAGCCTGGGGCAATCGAACACTGAAGCTTTCTTT. It codes for CASLGQSNTEAFF.

This clone was counted between two and nine times. The chain employs TRBV10-1 and TRBJ1-1; maybe TRBD1 (6 bases). Per germline, CDR1 WNHNN and CDR2 SYGVQD (reference sequence). This CDR3 comprises 16 residues. Deletions cut 0 bases from V and 1 base from J, with 12 bases between. The CDR3: CASSESRGGQNTEAFF. CDR3 DNA sequence: TGCGCCAGCAGTGAGTCGAGGGGGGGCCAGAACACTGAAGCTTTCTTT.

This clone has just one count. The genes are TRBV5-1 and TRBJ2-7, with D possibly being TRBD1 (6 bases). CDR1 is SGHRS, CDR2 YFSETQ, per germline. Between the trimmed V and J ends, which lost 2 bases and 4 bases, there was a span of 7 bases. This CDR3 spans 12 amino acids. The CDR3 spells CASSLQGYEQYF. The CDR3, as DNA: TGCGCCAGCAGCTTACAGGGTTACGAGCAGTACTTC.